The 2 T cell receptor beta chains in this list originate from one sample, sequenced in a study of blood T cells in healthy people across ages. It was with a sample-barcoded 5' primer and a J-beta primer mix that a second PCR of roughly 7 to 12 cycles was run. TCRdb redid the calling of the 5' RACE reads with MiXCR, one entry per CDR3 protein. There are more than 650,000 distinct CDR3 sequences in the sample; 20% to 25% occur only once, and under 25% lies in the top ten. Sequencing input: blood. The source of these receptors is a man aged 65 to 79 in good health.

Notes on this clonotype: A clone one base away is much larger, so this may be a read error. The rearrangement links TRBV10-2 to TRBJ1-4; unclear D gene. Germline CDR1 WSHSY, CDR2 SAAADI. The CDR3 length is 12 residues. Here the CDR3 DNA reads TGCGCCAGCAGTAGGGATATGGGAAAACCGTTTTTT. This gives the protein CASSRDMGKPFF.

Notes on this clonotype: The junction and the germline gene differ at one end; a read error may be behind it. The chain links TRBV12-3 or TRBV12-4 to TRBJ2-7; D may be TRBD2 (5 bases). Near its end, the DNA agrees better with TRBJ2-1, so the J call may be wrong. The CDR3 covers 16 residues. The CDR3 spells CASSLHGESLYKEQFF. CDR3 DNA: TGTGCCAGCAGTTTACACGGGGAGAGCCTTTACAAGGAGCAGTTCTTC.